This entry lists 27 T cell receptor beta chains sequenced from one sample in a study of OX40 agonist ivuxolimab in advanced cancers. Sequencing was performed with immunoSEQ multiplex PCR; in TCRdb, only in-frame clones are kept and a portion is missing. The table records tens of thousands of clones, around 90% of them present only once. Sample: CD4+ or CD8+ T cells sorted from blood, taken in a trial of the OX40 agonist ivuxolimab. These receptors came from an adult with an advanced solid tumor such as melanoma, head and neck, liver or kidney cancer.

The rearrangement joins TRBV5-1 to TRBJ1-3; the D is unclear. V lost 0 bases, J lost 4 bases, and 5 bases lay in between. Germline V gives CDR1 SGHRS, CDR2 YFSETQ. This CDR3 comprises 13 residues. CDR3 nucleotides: TGCGCCAGCAGCTTGGGCTGGGGAAACACCATATATTTT. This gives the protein CASSLGWGNTIYF.

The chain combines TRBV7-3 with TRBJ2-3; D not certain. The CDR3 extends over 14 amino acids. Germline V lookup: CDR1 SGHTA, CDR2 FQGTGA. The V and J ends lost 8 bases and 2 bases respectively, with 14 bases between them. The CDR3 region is CASQKTSDTDTQYF. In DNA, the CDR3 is TGTGCCAGCCAGAAAACCTCGGACACAGATACGCAGTATTTT.

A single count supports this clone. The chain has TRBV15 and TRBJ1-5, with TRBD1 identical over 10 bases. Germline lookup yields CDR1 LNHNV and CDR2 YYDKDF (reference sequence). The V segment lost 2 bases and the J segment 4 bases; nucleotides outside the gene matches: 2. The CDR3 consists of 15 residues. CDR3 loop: CATSRPGQGNQPQHF. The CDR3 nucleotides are TGTGCCACCAGCAGACCGGGACAGGGGAATCAGCCCCAGCATTTT.

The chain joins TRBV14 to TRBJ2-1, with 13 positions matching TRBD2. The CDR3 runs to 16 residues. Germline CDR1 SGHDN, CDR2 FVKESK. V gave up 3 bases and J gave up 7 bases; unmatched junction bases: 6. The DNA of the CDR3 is TGTGCCAGCAGCCAGCCCCGGACTAGCGGGAGAAATGAGCAGTTCTTC. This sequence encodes CASSQPRTSGRNEQFF.

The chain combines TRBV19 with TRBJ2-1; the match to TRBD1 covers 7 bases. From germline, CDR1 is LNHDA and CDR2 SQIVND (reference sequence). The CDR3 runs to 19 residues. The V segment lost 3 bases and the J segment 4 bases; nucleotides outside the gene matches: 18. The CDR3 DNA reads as TGTGCCAGTAGTATCCCTCTTGGGACAGCGCAAACAAAGTACAATGAGCAGTTCTTC. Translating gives CASSIPLGTAQTKYNEQFF.

The DNA for the CDR3 is TGTGCCAGCAGCTATCCGACTAGCGGGAGCACCGAGACCCAGTACTTC. Translating gives CASSYPTSGSTETQYF. The V call is TRBV5-4, the J call TRBJ2-5; 12 positions match TRBD2. This CDR3 comprises 16 residues. Trimming cost V 3 bases and J 5 bases; bases outside gene matches: 8. Germline loops: CDR1 SGHNT, CDR2 YYREEE (reference sequence).

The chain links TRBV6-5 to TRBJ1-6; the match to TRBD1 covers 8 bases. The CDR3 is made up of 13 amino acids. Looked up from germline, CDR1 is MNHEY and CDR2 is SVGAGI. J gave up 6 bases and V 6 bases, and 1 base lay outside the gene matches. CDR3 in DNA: TGTGCCAGCAGCAGGGGGCTTAATTCACCCCTCCACTTT. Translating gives CASSRGLNSPLHF.

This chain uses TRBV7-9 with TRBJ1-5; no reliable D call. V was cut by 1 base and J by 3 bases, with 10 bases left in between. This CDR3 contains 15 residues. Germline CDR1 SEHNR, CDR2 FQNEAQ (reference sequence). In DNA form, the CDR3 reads TGTGCCAGCAGCTTAGGGGGAGGGTACAATCAGCCCCAGCATTTT. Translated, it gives CASSLGGGYNQPQHF.

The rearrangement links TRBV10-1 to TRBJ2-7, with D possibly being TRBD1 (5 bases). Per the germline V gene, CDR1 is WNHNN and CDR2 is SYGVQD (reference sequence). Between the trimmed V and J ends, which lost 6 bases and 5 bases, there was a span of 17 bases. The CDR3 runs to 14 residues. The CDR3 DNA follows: TGCGCCAGCAGACTCGACAGTGCTGTCCACGAGCAGTACTTC. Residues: CASRLDSAVHEQYF.

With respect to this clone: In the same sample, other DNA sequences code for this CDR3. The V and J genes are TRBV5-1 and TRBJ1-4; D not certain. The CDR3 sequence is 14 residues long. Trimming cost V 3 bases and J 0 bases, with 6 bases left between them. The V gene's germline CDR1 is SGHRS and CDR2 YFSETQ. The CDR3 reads CASSSGATNEKLFF. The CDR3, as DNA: TGCGCCAGCAGCTCGGGAGCAACTAATGAAAAACTGTTTTTT.

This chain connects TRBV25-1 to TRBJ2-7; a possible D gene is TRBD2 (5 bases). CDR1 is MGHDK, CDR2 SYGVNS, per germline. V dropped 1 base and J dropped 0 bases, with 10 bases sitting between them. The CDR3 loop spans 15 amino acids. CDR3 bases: TGTGCCAGCAGTGAATCGAGGGTCTACTCCTACGAGCAGTACTTC. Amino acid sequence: CASSESRVYSYEQYF.

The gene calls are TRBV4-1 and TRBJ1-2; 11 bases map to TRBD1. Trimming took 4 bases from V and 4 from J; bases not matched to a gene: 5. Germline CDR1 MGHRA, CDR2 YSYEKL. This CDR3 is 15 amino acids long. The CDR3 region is CASSLGQGEVYGYTF. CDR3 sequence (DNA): TGCGCCAGCAGCCTGGGACAGGGGGAGGTCTATGGCTACACCTTC.

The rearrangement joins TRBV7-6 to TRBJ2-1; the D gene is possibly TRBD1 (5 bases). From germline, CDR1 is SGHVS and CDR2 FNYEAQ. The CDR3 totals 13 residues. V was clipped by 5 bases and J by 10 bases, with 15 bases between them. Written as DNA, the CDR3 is TGTGCCAGCAGCCACGCGCACTCAGGGGAGCAGTTCTTC. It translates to CASSHAHSGEQFF.

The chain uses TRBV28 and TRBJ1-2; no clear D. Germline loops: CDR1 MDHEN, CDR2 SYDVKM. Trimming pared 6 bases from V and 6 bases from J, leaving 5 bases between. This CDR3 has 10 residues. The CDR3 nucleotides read TGTGCCAGCAGACGTGATGGCTACACCTTC. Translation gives CASRRDGYTF.

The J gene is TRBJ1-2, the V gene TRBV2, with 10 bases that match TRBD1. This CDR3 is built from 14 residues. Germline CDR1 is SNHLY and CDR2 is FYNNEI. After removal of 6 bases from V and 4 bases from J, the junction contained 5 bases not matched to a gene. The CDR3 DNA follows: TGTGCCAGCAGGGGGGACAGGGGATTCTATGGCTACACCTTC. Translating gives CASRGDRGFYGYTF.

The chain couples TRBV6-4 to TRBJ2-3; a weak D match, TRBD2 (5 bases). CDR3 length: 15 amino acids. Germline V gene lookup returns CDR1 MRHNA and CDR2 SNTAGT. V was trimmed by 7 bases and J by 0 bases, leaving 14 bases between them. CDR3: CASKFSGASTDTQYF. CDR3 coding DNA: TGTGCCAGCAAGTTCAGCGGAGCTAGCACAGATACGCAGTATTTT.

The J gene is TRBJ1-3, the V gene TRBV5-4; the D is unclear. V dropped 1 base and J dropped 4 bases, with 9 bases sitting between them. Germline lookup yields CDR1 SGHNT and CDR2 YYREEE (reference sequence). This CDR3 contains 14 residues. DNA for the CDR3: TGTGCCAGCAGCTTGAGAGGCGGGGGAAACACCATATATTTT. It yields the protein CASSLRGGGNTIYF.

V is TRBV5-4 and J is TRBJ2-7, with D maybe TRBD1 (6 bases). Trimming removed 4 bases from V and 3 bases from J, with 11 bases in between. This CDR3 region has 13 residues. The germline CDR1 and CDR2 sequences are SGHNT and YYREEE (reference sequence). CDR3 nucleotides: TGTGCCAGCAGCGATAGGACAGTCTACGAGCAGTACTTC. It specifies CASSDRTVYEQYF.

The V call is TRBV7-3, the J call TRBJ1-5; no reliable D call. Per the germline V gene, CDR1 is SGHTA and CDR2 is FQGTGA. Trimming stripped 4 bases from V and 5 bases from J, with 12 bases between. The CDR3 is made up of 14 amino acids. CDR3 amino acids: CASSYRAGDQPQHF. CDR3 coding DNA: TGTGCCAGCAGCTACCGAGCGGGAGATCAGCCCCAGCATTTT.

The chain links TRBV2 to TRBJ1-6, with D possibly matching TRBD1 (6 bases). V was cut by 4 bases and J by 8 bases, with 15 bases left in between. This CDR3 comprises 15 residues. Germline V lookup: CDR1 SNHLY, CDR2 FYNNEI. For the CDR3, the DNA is TGTGCCAGCAGTGCCACAGGGAACTCACATTCACCCCTCCACTTT. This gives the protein CASSATGNSHSPLHF.

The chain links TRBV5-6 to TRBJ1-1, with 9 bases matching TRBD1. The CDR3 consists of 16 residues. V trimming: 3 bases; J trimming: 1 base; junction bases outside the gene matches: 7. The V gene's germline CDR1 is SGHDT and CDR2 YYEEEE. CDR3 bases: TGTGCCAGCAGCTCCCGGGGACAGGGATGGAACACTGAAGCTTTCTTT. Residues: CASSSRGQGWNTEAFF. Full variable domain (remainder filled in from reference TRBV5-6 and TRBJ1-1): DAGVTQSPTHLIKTRGQQVTLRCSPKSGHDTVSWYQQALGQGPQFIFQYYEEEERQRGNFPDRFSGHQFPNYSSELNVNALLLGDSALYLCASSSRGQGWNTEAFFGQGTRLTVV.

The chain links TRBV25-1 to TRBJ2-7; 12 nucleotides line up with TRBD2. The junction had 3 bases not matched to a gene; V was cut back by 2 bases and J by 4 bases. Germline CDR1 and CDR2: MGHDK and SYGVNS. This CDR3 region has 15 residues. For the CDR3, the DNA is TGTGCCAGCAGTGAAGGACTAGCGGGATTATACGAGCAGTACTTC. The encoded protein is CASSEGLAGLYEQYF.

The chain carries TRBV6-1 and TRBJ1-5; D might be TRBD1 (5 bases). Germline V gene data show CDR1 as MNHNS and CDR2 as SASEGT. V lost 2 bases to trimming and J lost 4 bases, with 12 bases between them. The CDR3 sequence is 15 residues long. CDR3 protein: CASSENTGGNQPQHF. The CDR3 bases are TGTGCCAGCAGTGAAAATACAGGCGGTAATCAGCCCCAGCATTTT.

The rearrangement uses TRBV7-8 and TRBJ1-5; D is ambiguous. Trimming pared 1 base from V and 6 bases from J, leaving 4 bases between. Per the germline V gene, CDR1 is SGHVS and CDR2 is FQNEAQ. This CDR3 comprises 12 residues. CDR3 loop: CASSLGVQPQHF. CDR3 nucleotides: TGTGCCAGCAGCTTAGGGGTTCAGCCCCAGCATTTT.

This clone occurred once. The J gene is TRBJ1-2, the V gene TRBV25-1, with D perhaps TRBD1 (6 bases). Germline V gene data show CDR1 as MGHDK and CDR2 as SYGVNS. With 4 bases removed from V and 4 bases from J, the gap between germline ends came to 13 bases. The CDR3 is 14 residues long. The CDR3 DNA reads TGTGCCAGCAGTGCAACGACAGGCCCCTATGGCTACACCTTC. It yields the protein CASSATTGPYGYTF.

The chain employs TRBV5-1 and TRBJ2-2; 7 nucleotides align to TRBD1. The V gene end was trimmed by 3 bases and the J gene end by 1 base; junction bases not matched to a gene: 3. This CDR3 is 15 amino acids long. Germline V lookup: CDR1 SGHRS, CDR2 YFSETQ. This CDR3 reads CASSSTGVNTGELFF. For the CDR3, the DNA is TGCGCCAGCAGCTCCACAGGGGTGAACACCGGGGAGCTGTTTTTT.

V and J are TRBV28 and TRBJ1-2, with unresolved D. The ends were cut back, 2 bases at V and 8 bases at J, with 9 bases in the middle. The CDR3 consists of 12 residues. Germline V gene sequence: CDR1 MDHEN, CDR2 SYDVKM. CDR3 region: CASSLKGRGYTF. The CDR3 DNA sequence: TGTGCCAGCAGTTTAAAGGGTCGGGGCTACACCTTC.